This T cell receptor (beta chain) was found in a study of regulatory T cells in long-lasting Graves disease. V dropped 5 bases and J dropped 4; count of bases not matched to a gene: 7. CDR1 and CDR2 from the germline V gene are SEHNR and FQNEAQ (reference sequence). This CDR3 has 15 residues. Documented time point: newly diagnosed GD, antithyroid drugs for less than 3 months. From PBMCs, RNA was extracted and then used to make the TCR library. Relying on iRepertoire HTBI primers and Arm-PCR of CDR3 regions, the team built TCR beta libraries. From the multiplex PCR reads, TCRdb called clonotypes with MiXCR, one entry per CDR3 protein. The sample consists of fewer than 350,000 distinct CDR3 sequences, 18% of them appearing once.

The J gene is TRBJ2-3, the V gene TRBV7-9; TRBD2 matches at 9 bases. The TCR originated in a female donor with Graves disease. The source was peripheral blood mononuclear cells (PBMCs), collected at new diagnosis, from a patient treated with antithyroid drugs. The CDR3 sequence is CASSPGLAGADTQYF. The CDR3 DNA sequence: TGTGCCAGCAGCCCGGGACTAGCTGGAGCAGATACGCAGTATTTT.